This TCR beta chain was captured in a study of radiation and T cells in renal cell carcinoma. Assay: immunoSEQ multiplex PCR; the TCRdb copy retains only in-frame clones and omits some. Among about 90,000 clones, roughly 84% were seen once, and the ten largest hold around 7.9%. Stated time point: blood 4 weeks post-SBRT, at nephrectomy. Treatment meaning: 15 Gy SBRT to primary tumor, nephrectomy 4 weeks later. Clear cell pathology was present in this patient's renal cell carcinoma. Sample: blood, taken from a patient whose treatment included radiotherapy and nephrectomy. The sequence was obtained from a man in his 60s with renal cell carcinoma.

CDR3 sequence: CASSRDRTYEQYF. The CDR3 coding sequence is TGCGCCAGCAGCCGGGACCGAACCTACGAGCAGTACTTC. This chain joins TRBV5-1 and TRBJ2-7; tentatively, D is TRBD1 or TRBD2 (5 bases each). V was shortened by 4 bases and J by 2 bases, with 10 bases between the two germline ends. From germline, CDR1 is SGHRS and CDR2 YFSETQ. The CDR3 contains 13 residues.